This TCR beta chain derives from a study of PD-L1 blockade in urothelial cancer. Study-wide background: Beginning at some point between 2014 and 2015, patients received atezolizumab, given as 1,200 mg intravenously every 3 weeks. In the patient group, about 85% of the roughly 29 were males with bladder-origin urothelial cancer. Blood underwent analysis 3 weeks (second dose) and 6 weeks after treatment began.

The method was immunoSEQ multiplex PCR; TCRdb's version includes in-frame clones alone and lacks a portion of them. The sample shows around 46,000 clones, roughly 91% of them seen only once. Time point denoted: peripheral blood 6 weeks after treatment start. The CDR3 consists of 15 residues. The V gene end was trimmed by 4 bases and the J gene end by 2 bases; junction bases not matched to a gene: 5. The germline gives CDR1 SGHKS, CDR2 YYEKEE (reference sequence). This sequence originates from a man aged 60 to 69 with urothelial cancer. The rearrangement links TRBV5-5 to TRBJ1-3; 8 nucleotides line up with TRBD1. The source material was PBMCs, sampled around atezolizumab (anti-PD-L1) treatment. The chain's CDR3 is CASSGQTGAGNTIYF. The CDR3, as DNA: TGTGCCAGCAGCGGCCAGACAGGGGCTGGAAACACCATATATTTT.